These T cell receptor beta chains were read from a single sample in a study of PD-L1 blockade in urothelial cancer. Assay: immunoSEQ multiplex PCR; the TCRdb copy retains only in-frame clones and omits some. The table lists 31,000 or so clones, 70% to 90% of them singletons. Here the sequenced sample was PBMCs, taken around atezolizumab (anti-PD-L1) treatment. These receptors all stem from a man at least 80 years old with urothelial cancer. Both conserved end residues are part of each CDR3. Each record gives: V gene, D gene, J gene, clone size, CDR3 protein, CDR3 DNA. D genes are given only for firm matches. Clone sizes are given selectively: once, few, many, or a class where the clone is expanded.

>TRBV30|NA|TRBJ1-5|NA
CAWSVPDRINQPQHF
TGTGCCTGGAGTGTTCCCGACAGAATTAATCAGCCCCAGCATTTT
>TRBV9|NA|TRBJ1-2|NA
CASSPRTDYGYTF
TGTGCCAGCAGCCCTAGGACAGATTATGGCTACACCTTC
>TRBV9|NA|TRBJ2-1|few
CASSSAASYNEQFF
TGTGCCAGCAGCTCGGCAGCGAGCTACAATGAGCAGTTCTTC
>TRBV19|TRBD2|TRBJ2-1|NA
CASASVAGAFYNEQFF
TGTGCCAGTGCCTCTGTCGCGGGAGCATTCTACAATGAGCAGTTCTTC
>TRBV11-3|NA|TRBJ1-1|NA
CASSPDPRGTEAFF
TGTGCCAGCAGCCCAGACCCCCGGGGCACTGAAGCTTTCTTT
>TRBV7-2|TRBD2|TRBJ2-7|NA
CASSLAGLAAEQYF
TGTGCCAGCAGCTTAGCGGGACTAGCGGCCGAGCAGTACTTC
>TRBV19|NA|TRBJ1-5|NA
CASSLSQQGRGNQPQHF
TGTGCCAGTAGTTTGTCGCAACAGGGCCGTGGCAATCAGCCCCAGCATTTT
>TRBV30|TRBD1|TRBJ2-7|NA
CAWSRDRIKF
TGTGCCTGGAGCAGGGACAGGATAAAATTC
>TRBV5-4|TRBD2|TRBJ2-5|NA
CASSLAGGRKETQYF
TGTGCCAGCAGCTTGGCGGGGGGGAGGAAAGAGACCCAGTACTTC
>TRBV9|TRBD2|TRBJ2-1|NA
CASSPSGRNEQFF
TGTGCCAGCAGCCCTAGCGGGAGGAATGAGCAGTTCTTC
>TRBV4-1|TRBD1|TRBJ1-4|NA
CASSQDRGTGGDSNEKLFF
TGCGCCAGCAGCCAAGATAGAGGGACAGGGGGGGATTCTAATGAAAAACTGTTTTTT
>TRBV7-2|NA|TRBJ2-7|NA
CASSLDGKTSYEQYF
TGTGCCAGCAGCTTAGACGGGAAGACCTCCTACGAGCAGTACTTC
>TRBV5-6|TRBD1|TRBJ2-7|NA
CASSSETGAVGEQYF
TGTGCCAGCAGCTCAGAAACAGGGGCGGTTGGTGAGCAGTACTTC
>TRBV10-1|TRBD2|TRBJ2-2|NA
CASRAGTSGFGELFF
TGCGCCAGCAGGGCCGGGACTAGCGGGTTCGGGGAGCTGTTTTTT
>TRBV6-5|NA|TRBJ1-1|NA
CASSYQGRYTEAFF
TGTGCCAGCAGTTACCAGGGAAGGTACACTGAAGCTTTCTTT
>TRBV30|TRBD2|TRBJ2-7|NA
CAWSRTSGSRGLDEQYF
TGTGCCTGGAGTAGGACTAGCGGGAGCAGGGGCCTTGACGAGCAGTACTTC
>TRBV23-1|TRBD2|TRBJ2-7|NA
CASSQSRGGTLLYEQYF
TGCGCCAGCAGTCAATCCCGGGGAGGGACGCTCCTCTACGAGCAGTACTTC
>TRBV6-1|NA|TRBJ2-7|NA
CASNLRDGYYEQYF
TGTGCCAGCAATCTGCGGGACGGTTATTACGAGCAGTACTTC
>TRBV5-1|NA|TRBJ2-5|NA
CASSRRGAAQVSQYF
TGCGCCAGCAGCCGTCGGGGGGCCGCTCAAGTTAGCCAGTACTTC
>TRBV2|TRBD1|TRBJ1-2|medium-sized
CASSWTGGYGYTF
TGTGCCAGCAGTTGGACAGGGGGATATGGCTACACCTTC
>TRBV9|NA|TRBJ1-2|NA
CASSVASAGVLYGYTF
TGTGCCAGCAGCGTAGCTTCAGCGGGGGTTCTCTATGGCTACACCTTC
>TRBV19|TRBD2|TRBJ2-7|NA
CASSIAGGPYEQYF
TGTGCCAGTAGTATAGCGGGAGGCCCCTACGAGCAGTACTTC
>TRBV7-8|NA|TRBJ2-7|NA
CASSVGTSSYEQYF
TGTGCCAGCAGCGTGGGGACAAGCTCCTACGAGCAGTACTTC
>TRBV5-5|NA|TRBJ1-4|NA
CASSPGTAAREKLFF
TGTGCCAGCAGCCCTGGAACCGCGGCCCGGGAAAAACTGTTTTTT
>TRBV6-5|NA|TRBJ1-1|few
CASSSVSRVGTEAFF
TGTGCCAGCAGTTCGGTCTCCAGGGTAGGGACTGAAGCTTTCTTT
>TRBV28|NA|TRBJ2-3|NA
CASSLGVAGTTDTQYF
TGTGCCAGCAGTCTCGGTGTTGCGGGAACCACAGATACGCAGTATTTT
>TRBV5-1|TRBD1|TRBJ2-7|NA
CASSLDGGPGGHEQYF
TGCGCCAGCAGCTTGGATGGCGGGCCAGGGGGCCACGAGCAGTACTTC
>TRBV19|NA|TRBJ1-1|NA
CASSLGHVNTEAFF
TGTGCCAGTAGTTTGGGGCACGTGAACACTGAAGCTTTCTTT
>TRBV5-6|TRBD1|TRBJ1-2|NA
CASSRGQGDTYGYTF
TGTGCCAGCAGCCGAGGACAGGGTGATACCTATGGCTACACCTTC
>TRBV6-5|TRBD1|TRBJ2-7|NA
CASSYQGQGAVEQYF
TGTGCCAGCAGTTACCAGGGACAGGGGGCCGTCGAGCAGTACTTC
>TRBV5-4|NA|TRBJ2-2|NA
CASSHRQNTGELFF
TGTGCCAGCAGCCACCGACAGAACACCGGGGAGCTGTTTTTT
>TRBV5-1|TRBD1|TRBJ2-6|once
CASSDRDRGNSGANVLTF
TGCGCCAGCAGCGACCGGGACAGGGGAAATTCTGGGGCCAACGTCCTGACTTTC
>TRBV9|TRBD1|TRBJ2-7|NA
CASSVDGTGLYEQYF
TGTGCCAGCAGCGTAGACGGGACAGGACTCTACGAGCAGTACTTC
>TRBV29-1|NA|TRBJ2-1|NA
CSGGWGGGNEQFF
TGCAGCGGGGGATGGGGAGGGGGCAATGAGCAGTTCTTC
>TRBV19|TRBD2|TRBJ2-7|NA
CASGGLAPTKQYF
TGTGCCAGTGGGGGACTAGCGCCAACGAAGCAGTACTTC
>TRBV5-4|TRBD1|TRBJ2-5|NA
CASSDPGQGRETQYF
TGTGCCAGCAGCGATCCGGGACAGGGAAGAGAGACCCAGTACTTC
>TRBV19|NA|TRBJ2-2|NA
CASSVLWRDTGELFF
TGTGCCAGTAGTGTTTTGTGGCGGGACACCGGGGAGCTGTTTTTT
>TRBV28|TRBD2|TRBJ2-5|NA
CASSGSGRKEETQYF
TGTGCCAGCTCTGGGAGCGGGAGGAAAGAAGAGACCCAGTACTTC
>TRBV7-9|NA|TRBJ2-5|NA
CASSLAPSAVRGQETQYF
TGTGCCAGCAGCTTAGCTCCGTCGGCGGTTAGGGGGCAAGAGACCCAGTACTTC
>TRBV25-1|TRBD1|TRBJ1-2|NA
CASSEGQHYGYTF
TGTGCCAGCAGTGAGGGACAGCACTATGGCTACACCTTC
>TRBV7-2|NA|TRBJ1-5|NA
CASSLARGGADNQPQHF
TGTGCCAGCAGCTTAGCGCGGGGTGGGGCGGACAATCAGCCCCAGCATTTT
>TRBV5-1|TRBD2|TRBJ2-1|NA
CASSITGTSDYNEQFF
TGCGCCAGCAGCATTACCGGGACTAGCGACTACAATGAGCAGTTCTTC
>TRBV7-9|TRBD1|TRBJ2-2|NA
CASSARQGAGGELFF
TGTGCCAGCAGCGCCAGACAGGGGGCGGGCGGGGAGCTGTTTTTT
>TRBV5-6|NA|TRBJ1-5|NA
CASSSTRTANQPQHF
TGTGCCAGCAGCTCGACGAGGACAGCCAATCAGCCCCAGCATTTT
>TRBV7-2|NA|TRBJ2-3|NA
CASSLFGGETQYF
TGTGCCAGCAGCTTATTCGGCGGGGAAACGCAGTATTTT
>TRBV18|NA|TRBJ2-2|NA
CASSPPTGELRTGELFF
TGTGCCAGCTCACCACCGACGGGAGAGTTGAGGACCGGGGAGCTGTTTTTT
>TRBV29-1|TRBD1|TRBJ1-1|NA
CSGGQGLNTEAFF
TGCAGCGGGGGACAGGGGTTGAACACTGAAGCTTTCTTT
>TRBV5-6|TRBD1|TRBJ2-5|once
CASSYIKTGGSETQYF
TGTGCCAGCAGCTACATCAAAACAGGGGGCTCGGAGACCCAGTACTTC
>TRBV7-2|TRBD2|TRBJ2-1|NA
CASRSAGLAGGLRLGEQFF
TGTGCCAGCAGGTCTGCCGGACTAGCGGGAGGCCTGCGGTTGGGGGAGCAGTTCTTC
>TRBV9|TRBD1|TRBJ2-3|NA
CASSFSPGGLTQYF
TGTGCCAGCAGCTTCAGCCCAGGGGGTCTGACGCAGTATTTT
>TRBV6-5|NA|TRBJ1-2|NA
CASSYSPGKSGYTF
TGTGCCAGCAGTTACTCCCCAGGGAAGTCTGGCTACACCTTC
>TRBV5-1|TRBD2|TRBJ2-5|NA
CASSPTGGRETQYF
TGCGCCAGCAGCCCGACGGGAGGAAGGGAGACCCAGTACTTC
>TRBV4-1|TRBD1|TRBJ2-7|medium-sized
CASSQVRGGTGTGGYEQYF
TGCGCCAGCAGCCAAGTGCGGGGGGGTACCGGGACAGGGGGTTACGAGCAGTACTTC
>TRBV4-3|NA|TRBJ2-6|NA
CASSQDPPGAGSGANVLTF
TGCGCCAGCAGCCAAGATCCCCCTGGTGCGGGGTCGGGGGCCAACGTCCTGACTTTC
>TRBV12-5|NA|TRBJ1-5|NA
CASGFSANQPQHF
TGTGCTAGTGGTTTCTCAGCGAATCAGCCCCAGCATTTT
>TRBV28|NA|TRBJ1-1|NA
CASSGTLTEAFF
TGTGCCAGCAGTGGGACACTTACTGAAGCTTTCTTT
>TRBV5-1|TRBD1|TRBJ1-4|NA
CASSLTGTANEKLFF
TGCGCCAGCAGCCTAACCGGGACAGCGAATGAAAAACTGTTTTTT
>TRBV7-2|NA|TRBJ1-5|NA
CASSSDSRYQPQHF
TGTGCCAGCAGCTCAGACAGTCGATATCAGCCCCAGCATTTT
>TRBV7-9|NA|TRBJ1-1|NA
CASSRQSFTEAFF
TGTGCCAGCAGCCGACAGAGTTTCACTGAAGCTTTCTTT
>TRBV7-9|TRBD1|TRBJ2-7|NA
CASSSRQGYSYEQYF
TGTGCCAGCAGCTCCAGACAGGGCTACTCCTACGAGCAGTACTTC